The clone carrying this T cell receptor beta chain was recorded a few times. As processed by the authors: Amplification with reference gene primers provided the estimates of nucleated cell counts. Using immunoSEQ multiplex PCR, the repertoire was profiled, and TCRdb retains in-frame clones only, with some absent. V and J calls and clone size are as listed in that table; D and trimming were resolved from the DNA. The sample has about 160,000 clones; around 87% are singletons. The entry originates in a study of blood T cell repertoires in COVID-19. Participant ages covered roughly 18 to 89 years across about 22 US areas. Grouping used clinical history reported by participants in a survey and questionnaire. V lost 5 bases, J lost 4 bases, and 3 bases stayed unmatched. Germline lookup yields CDR1 SGHAT and CDR2 FQNNGV. The CDR3 covers 13 residues.

The sequenced sample consisted of PBMCs or T cells enriched from blood (not recorded which). This rearrangement joins TRBV11-2 to TRBJ1-1; 8 nucleotides match TRBD1. The TCR originated in a woman aged 45-59 years who had recovered from COVID-19. The CDR3 DNA reads as TGTGCCAGCAGCGTTGACAGGGGCACTGAAGCTTTCTTT. Its translation is CASSVDRGTEAFF.